These 26 T cell receptor beta chains were sequenced from one sample in a study of beta chain features in type 1 diabetes listed by TCRdb under 2018. Their antigen targets remain unknown. Library preparation employed the immunoSEQ multiplex PCR assay. The entire isolated RNA was reverse transcribed using the High Capacity cDNA Reverse Transcription Kit, and thus expressed TCRB transcripts were sequenced. TCRdb took over this immuneACCESS table, retaining in-frame rearrangements with V and J assigned. Such tables are incomplete; in checked studies, under half of the missing clones stem from an unresolved V gene, and the remainder is unexplained. For this sample there are a few hundred thousand clones; 8.5% to 10% appear just once. The ten largest clones add up to approximately 0.55% of the sample. What the research found in general, with its limitations: In all four CD4+ subsets, TCRB CDR3 length was moderately but significantly shorter in type 1 diabetes patients.

Sequencing was performed on central memory CD4+ T cells from blood. These receptors came from a man younger than 45 with type 1 diabetes.

This clone appeared once. The chain carries TRBV6-5 and TRBJ2-5, with D uncertain. V lost 0 bases and J lost 6, with 5 bases in between. The CDR3 spans 12 residues. Germline V gene lookup returns CDR1 MNHEY and CDR2 SVGAGI. CDR3 protein: CASSYSVKTQYF. The CDR3 region has the DNA TGTGCCAGCAGTTACTCGGTTAAGACCCAGTACTTC.

This clone was seen only a few times. The chain carries TRBV28 and TRBJ2-3; 7 nucleotides align to TRBD2. Germline V gene lookup returns CDR1 MDHEN and CDR2 SYDVKM. V gave up 2 bases and J gave up 6 bases; unmatched junction bases: 2. The CDR3 totals 13 residues. CDR3 loop: CASSLGRVDTQYF. The CDR3 nucleotides read TGTGCCAGCAGTTTAGGGAGGGTGGATACGCAGTATTTT.

This clone was counted at least ten times. The chain employs TRBV18 and TRBJ1-1, with D tentatively TRBD1 (5 bases). V lost 2 bases to trimming and J lost 4 bases, with 14 bases between them. The CDR3 contains 15 residues. Germline-derived CDR1 and CDR2 are KGHSH and LQKENI. Written as DNA, the CDR3 is TGTGCCAGCTCACCAAGTGTGGTAGGGGCCACTGAAGCTTTCTTT. Translating it yields CASSPSVVGATEAFF.

This clone came up many times. The chain employs TRBV10-3 and TRBJ1-1, with 8 bases matching TRBD1. V was pared by 7 bases and J by 5 bases, with 6 bases of the junction left unmatched. This CDR3 is built from 13 residues. The V gene's germline CDR1 is ENHRY and CDR2 SYGVKD. The chain's CDR3 is CAINPGGTTEAFF. The CDR3 coding sequence is TGTGCCATCAATCCAGGGGGCACAACTGAAGCTTTCTTT.

This clone was found a few times. The DNA for the CDR3 is TGTGCCTGGAGTGGCGGGACACCTGGAAACACCATATATTTT. Encoded protein: CAWSGGTPGNTIYF. This rearrangement joins TRBV30 to TRBJ1-3; tentatively, D is TRBD1 (6 bases). This CDR3 is 14 amino acids long. V lost 1 base and J 2 bases, leaving 9 bases between the germline ends. In germline, CDR1 is GTSNPN, CDR2 SVGIG (reference sequence).

This clone was detected ten times or more. This chain links TRBV18 with TRBJ2-1; 9 bases line up with TRBD2. Losses at the gene ends were 2 bases for V and 8 bases for J; bases not matched to a gene: 7. The CDR3 runs to 15 residues. CDR1 is KGHSH, CDR2 LQKENI, per germline. DNA of the CDR3: TGTGCCAGCTCACCAATAGCGGGAGTAAACGATGAGCAGTTCTTC. As protein: CASSPIAGVNDEQFF.

This clone turned up a few times. The rearrangement uses TRBV10-3 and TRBJ2-7; maybe TRBD1 (6 bases). With 2 bases removed from V and 3 bases from J, the gap between germline ends came to 14 bases. The CDR3 covers 15 residues. CDR1 ENHRY and CDR2 SYGVKD come from the germline V gene. The CDR3 region is CAISEGIQGNYEQYF. In DNA form, the CDR3 reads TGTGCCATCAGTGAGGGAATACAGGGAAACTACGAGCAGTACTTC.

This clone was seen ten or more times. This rearrangement joins TRBV2 to TRBJ2-3; no clear D gene. Trimming shortened V by 6 bases and J by 4 bases, and 8 bases separated the two germline ends. CDR3 size: 12 residues. CDR1 SNHLY and CDR2 FYNNEI come from the germline V gene. The DNA of the CDR3 is TGTGCCAGCAGAGTAGTAGCAGATACGCAGTATTTT. It translates to CASRVVADTQYF. The variable domain in full, completed from reference TRBV2 and TRBJ2-3, reads EPEVTQTPSHQVTQMGQEVILRCVPISNHLYFYWYRQILGQKVEFLVSFYNNEISEKSEIFDDQFSVERPDGSNFTLKIRSTKLEDSAMYFCASRVVADTQYFGPGTRLTVL.

This clone was observed a handful of times. This chain joins TRBV13 and TRBJ1-1; TRBD1 might be the D (6 bases). The CDR3 loop spans 14 amino acids. Germline V gene lookup returns CDR1 PRHDT and CDR2 FYEKMQ (reference sequence). Between the trimmed V and J ends, which lost 5 bases and 1 base, there was a span of 11 bases. CDR3 bases: TGTGCCAGCAGCATGGGACAAACGAACACTGAAGCTTTCTTT. It codes for CASSMGQTNTEAFF.

The genes are TRBV6-5 and TRBJ2-7, with 7 bases identical to TRBD1. Losses at the gene ends were 0 bases for V and 5 bases for J; bases not matched to a gene: 7. The CDR3 is 15 residues long. Germline CDR1 and CDR2: MNHEY and SVGAGI. The CDR3 region has the DNA TGTGCCAGCAGTTACTCGAACAACAGGGGCGACGAGCAGTACTTC. It yields the protein CASSYSNNRGDEQYF.

The chain combines TRBV18 with TRBJ2-2; 9 positions match TRBD1. This CDR3 is 17 amino acids long. Germline-derived CDR1 and CDR2 are KGHSH and LQKENI. With 1 base clipped from V and 4 bases from J, the junction kept 7 bases outside the gene matches. The CDR3 region is CASSPLTGQGLTGELFF. Here the CDR3 DNA reads TGTGCCAGCTCACCACTTACGGGACAGGGCCTCACCGGGGAGCTGTTTTTT.

This chain joins TRBV5-5 and TRBJ1-2, with no clear D. The CDR3 contains 15 residues. Germline CDR1 SGHKS, CDR2 YYEKEE (reference sequence). Between the trimmed V and J ends, which lost 0 bases and 8 bases, there was a span of 17 bases. The CDR3 loop is CASSLVLNVEGGYTF. Here the CDR3 DNA reads TGTGCCAGCAGCTTGGTCTTGAACGTGGAAGGGGGCTACACCTTC.

This clone was picked up a small number of times. The rearrangement uses TRBV4-3 and TRBJ2-7, with D tentatively TRBD1 (6 bases). CDR3 length: 15 amino acids. V was pared by 1 base and J by 0 bases, with 10 bases between. Germline loops: CDR1 LGHNA, CDR2 YSLEER. CDR3: CASSQGTETSYEQYF. DNA for the CDR3: TGCGCCAGCAGCCAAGGGACAGAGACCTCCTACGAGCAGTACTTC.

The rearrangement links TRBV5-1 to TRBJ1-2, with D uncertain. Between the trimmed V and J ends, which lost 4 bases and 8 bases, there was a span of 9 bases. CDR1 and CDR2 (germline): SGHRS, YFSETQ. This CDR3 contains 11 residues. CDR3 DNA: TGCGCCAGCAGCGAATCCTGGGGCTACACCTTC. The encoded protein is CASSESWGYTF. The entire variable domain, with the rest obtained from reference TRBV5-1 and TRBJ1-2, is as follows: KAGVTQTPRYLIKTRGQQVTLSCSPISGHRSVSWYQQTPGQGLQFLFEYFSETQRNKGNFPGRFSGRQFSNSRSEMNVSTLELGDSALYLCASSESWGYTFGSGTRLTVV.

The table lists this clone with a few counts. The chain uses TRBV7-8 and TRBJ1-2; 7 bases agree with TRBD1. Germline values: CDR1 SGHVS, CDR2 FQNEAQ. With 5 bases clipped from V and 6 bases from J, the junction kept 6 bases outside the gene matches. The CDR3 spans 13 residues. Here the CDR3 DNA reads TGTGCCAGCAGCCAAGACAGGGACCATGGCTACACCTTC. It is translated as CASSQDRDHGYTF. Combining the CDR3 with reference TRBV7-8 and TRBJ1-2 gives the whole variable domain GAGVSQSPRYKVAKRGQDVALRCDPISGHVSLFWYQQALGQGPEFLTYFQNEAQLDKSGLPSDRFFAERPEGSVSTLKIQRTQQEDSAVYLCASSQDRDHGYTFGSGTRLTVV.

This clone was counted only a few times. The genes are TRBV19 and TRBJ2-5; D ambiguous. CDR3 length equals 11 residues. Trimming removed 10 bases from V and 5 bases from J, with 11 bases in between. CDR1 LNHDA and CDR2 SQIVND come from the germline V gene (reference sequence). In DNA form, the CDR3 reads TGTGCCACCTCTTGGGCTGAGACCCAGTACTTC. Protein: CATSWAETQYF.

This clone has ten or more counts. The V and J genes are TRBV10-3 and TRBJ1-2, with 7 bases aligning to TRBD1. This CDR3 comprises 11 residues. In germline, CDR1 is ENHRY, CDR2 SYGVKD. V gave up 4 bases and J gave up 11 bases; unmatched junction bases: 4. CDR3: CAISGQGGYTF. DNA for the CDR3: TGTGCCATCAGTGGACAGGGTGGATACACCTTC.

The chain recombines TRBV5-1 with TRBJ2-1; D gene uncertain. CDR3 length equals 16 residues. The V end was cut by 0 bases, the J end by 3 bases, with 13 bases between. From germline, CDR1 is SGHRS and CDR2 YFSETQ. The CDR3 bases are TGCGCCAGCAGCTTGGGTGATAGCTCTCTCTACAATGAGCAGTTCTTC. This sequence encodes CASSLGDSSLYNEQFF.

The chain is built from TRBV19 and TRBJ2-2, with D maybe TRBD2 (6 bases). The CDR3 length is 17 residues. Trimming removed 4 bases from V and 3 bases from J, with 18 bases in between. Looked up from germline, CDR1 is LNHDA and CDR2 is SQIVND (reference sequence). CDR3 in amino acids: CASSTGGPPRDTGELFF. The DNA for the CDR3 is TGTGCCAGTAGTACCGGGGGTCCTCCTAGGGACACCGGGGAGCTGTTTTTT.

In the case of this clone: A read error is possible here, since a much larger clone lies one base away. Other DNA sequences in the sample encode the same CDR3. The chain uses TRBV10-2 and TRBJ2-7, with unresolved D. The germline CDR1 and CDR2 sequences are WSHSY and SAAADI. The V end lost 3 bases, the J end lost 3 bases, and 3 bases lay between the germline ends. The CDR3 covers 11 residues. The CDR3 sequence: CASSEGYEQYF. The CDR3, as DNA: TGCGCCAGCAGTGAAGGCTACGAGCAGTACTTC.

This clone was recorded many times. This sequence joins TRBV14 and TRBJ2-7; possible D gene TRBD2, 6 bases. The CDR3 is 13 residues long. The V gene's germline CDR1 is SGHDN and CDR2 FVKESK. Trimming stripped 5 bases from V and 7 bases from J, with 15 bases between. CDR3 loop: CASSKAREREQYF. The CDR3 DNA is TGTGCCAGCAGCAAGGCGCGGGAAAGAGAGCAGTACTTC. The full variable domain, with the rest looked up from reference TRBV14 and TRBJ2-7, is EAGVTQFPSHSVIEKGQTVTLRCDPISGHDNLYWYRRVMGKEIKFLLHFVKESKQDESGMPNNRFLAERTGGTYSTLKVQPAELEDSGVYFCASSKAREREQYFGPGTRLTVT.

The chain employs TRBV27 and TRBJ2-3; tentatively, D is TRBD1 (6 bases). Trimming took off 3 bases at V and 2 bases at J, with 9 bases between the two ends. The CDR3 contains 14 residues. The germline CDR1 and CDR2 sequences are MNHEY and SMNVEV (reference sequence). CDR3 nucleotides: TGTGCCAGCAGTTTCGACAGGATCACAGATACGCAGTATTTT. Its translation: CASSFDRITDTQYF.

This clone appeared a few times. The chain uses TRBV4-2 and TRBJ1-6, with D tentatively TRBD1 (5 bases). The V gene's germline CDR1 is LGHNA and CDR2 YNFKEQ. V lost 0 bases, J lost 5 bases, and 11 bases lay in between. There are 16 residues in the CDR3. Here the CDR3 DNA reads TGTGCCAGCAGCCAAGATCGAGGGGAGGATAATTCACCCCTCCACTTT. Translating gives CASSQDRGEDNSPLHF.

The chain combines TRBV15 with TRBJ1-1; D call uncertain. Germline CDR1 is LNHNV and CDR2 is YYDKDF (reference sequence). V was pared by 0 bases and J by 2 bases, with 13 bases between. The CDR3 is made up of 16 amino acids. The CDR3 sequence is CATSRDWAALNTEAFF. CDR3 in DNA: TGTGCCACCAGCAGAGATTGGGCAGCCCTAAACACTGAAGCTTTCTTT. Drawing the rest from reference TRBV15 and TRBJ1-1, the complete variable domain is DAMVIQNPRYQVTQFGKPVTLSCSQTLNHNVMYWYQQKSSQAPKLLFHYYDKDFNNEADTPDNFQSRRPNTSFCFLDIRSPGLGDTAMYLCATSRDWAALNTEAFFGQGTRLTVV.

The chain combines TRBV11-2 with TRBJ2-7, with D tentatively TRBD2 (6 bases). The germline V gene has CDR1 SGHAT and CDR2 FQNNGV. V was clipped by 5 bases and J by 5 bases, with 16 bases between them. CDR3 length: 14 residues. CDR3 coding DNA: TGTGCCAGCAGCCCCCAGTTAGGCGGGAACGAGCAGTACTTC. Translating it yields CASSPQLGGNEQYF.

The chain couples TRBV7-2 to TRBJ2-5; 7 positions agree with TRBD1. The germline CDR1 and CDR2 sequences are SGHTA and FQGNSA. The V segment lost 5 bases and the J segment 7 bases; nucleotides outside the gene matches: 7. The CDR3 is 13 amino acids. CDR3 nucleotide sequence: TGTGCCAGCAGCCCCGACAGGGTAGTGACCCAGTACTTC. Its protein product is CASSPDRVVTQYF.